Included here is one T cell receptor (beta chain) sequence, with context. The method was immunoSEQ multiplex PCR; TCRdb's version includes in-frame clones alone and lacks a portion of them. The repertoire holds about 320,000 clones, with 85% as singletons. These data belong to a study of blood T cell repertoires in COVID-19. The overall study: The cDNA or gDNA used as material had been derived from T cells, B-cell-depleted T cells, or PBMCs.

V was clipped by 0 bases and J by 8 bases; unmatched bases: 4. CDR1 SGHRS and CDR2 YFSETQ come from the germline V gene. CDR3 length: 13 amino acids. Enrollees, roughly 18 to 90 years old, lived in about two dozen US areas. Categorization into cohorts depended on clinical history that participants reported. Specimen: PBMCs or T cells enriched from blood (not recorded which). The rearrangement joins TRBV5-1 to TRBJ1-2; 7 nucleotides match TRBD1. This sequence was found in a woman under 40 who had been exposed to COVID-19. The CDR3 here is CASSLGTGLGYTF. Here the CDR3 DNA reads TGCGCCAGCAGCTTGGGGACAGGATTGGGCTACACCTTC.